The 5 T cell receptor beta chains in this list originate from one sample, sequenced in a study of cytomegalovirus exposure and HLA in healthy donors. In the PCR, 60 Vbeta and 13 Jbeta primers were used. Only in-frame clones appear in the TCRdb table, and some are missing; sequencing was by immunoSEQ multiplex PCR. The repertoire consists of 130,000 or so clones, with about 76% occurring once and the leading ten covering less than 2.5%. Sequences were obtained from PBMCs. These receptors all come from a middle-aged woman in good health and CMV-seronegative.

CDR3 residues: CASSHGTATYEQYF. CDR3 coding DNA: TGTGCCAGCAGCCACGGGACAGCCACCTACGAGCAGTACTTC. The genes are TRBV11-2 and TRBJ2-7; 7 bases fit TRBD1. Germline values: CDR1 SGHAT, CDR2 FQNNGV. The CDR3 sequence is 14 residues long. The J segment lost 2 bases and the V segment lost 5 bases, leaving 6 bases of the junction unmatched.

This clone appeared once. CDR3 DNA sequence: TGTGCCAGCAGCCAAGATGTTCAACTAGCGGGAATCACAGATACGCAGTATTTT. Its translation: CASSQDVQLAGITDTQYF. The rearrangement uses TRBV4-2 and TRBJ2-3, with 10 bases lining up with TRBD2. The CDR3 sequence is 18 residues long. The V gene end was trimmed by 0 bases and the J gene end by 2 bases; junction bases not matched to a gene: 8. Germline V CDR1 and CDR2: LGHNA, YNFKEQ.

This clone was found a few times. This sequence joins TRBV6-6 and TRBJ1-4, with 10 bases matching TRBD1. With 2 bases clipped from V and 6 bases from J, the junction kept 6 bases outside the gene matches. The CDR3 contains 16 residues. Germline V lookup: CDR1 MNHNY, CDR2 SVGAGI (reference sequence). This CDR3 is CASSYAAGTGDEKLFF. The CDR3 nucleotides are TGTGCCAGCAGTTACGCGGCCGGGACAGGGGATGAAAAACTGTTTTTT.

This chain joins TRBV19 and TRBJ2-1, with 8 bases identical to TRBD2. The CDR3 has 16 amino acids. Per the germline V gene, CDR1 is LNHDA and CDR2 is SQIVND (reference sequence). Trimming at V came to 6 bases and at J to 6 bases, leaving 13 bases not matched to a gene. DNA of the CDR3: TGTGCCAGTAGCGGGGGGGCCGTGACTAGCCTCAATGAGCAGTTCTTC. Amino acids: CASSGGAVTSLNEQFF.

The V call is TRBV4-3, the J call TRBJ2-3; 10 bases map to TRBD2. Germline loops: CDR1 LGHNA, CDR2 YSLEER. CDR3 size: 19 residues. V was clipped by 5 bases and J by 4 bases; unmatched bases: 18. Here the CDR3 DNA reads TGCGCCAGCAGCTCCAACCCTAGCGGGGGAAACCCAAAAGCAGATACGCAGTATTTT. Amino acid sequence: CASSSNPSGGNPKADTQYF.